Listed below are T cell receptor beta chains from one sample, sequenced in a study of T cells after yellow fever vaccination. TCRdb called the 5' RACE reads again in MiXCR, with one record for every CDR3 protein. This table has 550,000 to 750,000 distinct CDR3 sequences, roughly 13% appearing once. Sequenced material: PBMCs, taken on the day of the yellow fever booster vaccination. The receptors stem from a man aged 25 to 40 who received the YFV17D yellow fever vaccine. Both conserved end residues are part of each CDR3. The D gene is left open where the match is weak. Rows give clone size only sometimes, using once, few, many, or a class for an expanded clone.

d_call clone_size j_call v_call cdr3_nt cdr3_aa
- - TRBJ1-1 TRBV30 TGTGCCTGGAGGCTGGGACACCCGAACACTGAAGCTTTCTTT CAWRLGHPNTEAFF
- few TRBJ2-5 TRBV20-1 TGCAGTGCTAGGGCGAGAGCGGCCCTTGGGGACGAGACCCAGTACTTC CSARARAALGDETQYF
- - TRBJ2-1 TRBV5-1 TGCGCCAGCAGCCCATGGACAGCTTACAATGAGCAGTTCTTC CASSPWTAYNEQFF
TRBD2 - TRBJ2-1 TRBV29-1 TGCAGCGTTGGCGGGGGGACTAGCGGCTACAATGAGCAGTTCTTC CSVGGGTSGYNEQFF
- - TRBJ2-7 TRBV5-1 TGCGCCAGCAGCTTGGGAACCCAGGACTTTGAGCAGTACTTC CASSLGTQDFEQYF
TRBD2 - TRBJ2-7 TRBV6-5 TGTGCCAGCAGTTACTCGGCACTCAGGACTAGCGGGATCCATAGCGAGCAGTACTTC CASSYSALRTSGIHSEQYF
- few TRBJ1-5 TRBV7-9 TGTGCCAGCCAAACAGGGACAAGCAATCAGCCCCAGCATTTT CASQTGTSNQPQHF
- - TRBJ1-5 TRBV20-1 TGCAGTGCTAACCCCAGGGTGGTGGGTCAGCCCCAGCATTTT CSANPRVVGQPQHF
- - TRBJ2-7 TRBV18 TGTGCCAGCTCACCACCGACCGGGAACTCCTACGAGCAGTACTTC CASSPPTGNSYEQYF
- few TRBJ1-2 TRBV7-9 TGTGCCAGCAGCTTAGTCGGGGCAGCGGGTGACTATGGCTACACCTTC CASSLVGAAGDYGYTF
TRBD2 - TRBJ2-5 TRBV27 TGTGCCAGCAGTTCCGGGGGGATAGGGAAAGAGACCCAGTACTTC CASSSGGIGKETQYF
- few TRBJ1-6 TRBV28 TGTGCCAGCAACTTAAGGATCACCTATAATTCACCCCTCCACTTT CASNLRITYNSPLHF
TRBD2 - TRBJ2-1 TRBV20-1 TGCAGCTTGGGGACTAGCGGGAGAAGTGAGCAGTTCTTC CSLGTSGRSEQFF
TRBD1 - TRBJ1-1 TRBV7-6 TGTGCCAGCAGCTTAGCGGCGGGACAGGGGGCAATTGAAGCTTTCTTT CASSLAAGQGAIEAFF
TRBD2 few TRBJ2-1 TRBV7-9 TGTGCCAGCAGCCCCAGTGGCGGGAGGGCCAGCTATGAGCAGTTCTTC CASSPSGGRASYEQFF
TRBD1 - TRBJ1-2 TRBV4-3 TGCGCCAGCGGCCGACAGGGAGGTGGCTACACCTTC CASGRQGGGYTF
- - TRBJ2-4 TRBV4-3 TGCGCCAGCAGCCAAGATCCGGGAGACGCCATAAACATTCAGTACTTC CASSQDPGDAINIQYF
TRBD2 few TRBJ2-7 TRBV7-2 TGTGCCAGCAGCCCTGGTGCGGGAGCGTACCTGGAGCAGTACTTC CASSPGAGAYLEQYF
TRBD2 - TRBJ2-2 TRBV7-2 TGTGCCAGCAGCCAGATAGCGGGAACGAACACCGGGGAGCTGTTTTTT CASSQIAGTNTGELFF
- - TRBJ1-2 TRBV7-2 TGTGCCAGCAGCTTATCGTCGGCAAACTATGGCTACACCTTC CASSLSSANYGYTF
- few TRBJ2-7 TRBV19 TGTGCCAGTAGTGAACCCTCTCGGGGAGGGCAGTACTTC CASSEPSRGGQYF
- many TRBJ2-2 TRBV25-1 TGTGCCAGCAGTGACCTCGATGAGGTGTTTTTT CASSDLDEVFF
- - TRBJ2-7 TRBV7-2 TGTGCCAGCAGCTTAACTTGGCAGGGCGGCGAGCAGTACTTC CASSLTWQGGEQYF
TRBD1 few TRBJ2-1 TRBV20-1 TGCAGTGCTAGCATCTCACAGGGGAAGTCCTACAATGAGCAGTTCTTC CSASISQGKSYNEQFF
TRBD2 - TRBJ2-3 TRBV18 TGTGCCAGCTCACCAGCTAGCGGAATCACAGATACGCAGTATTTT CASSPASGITDTQYF
TRBD2 few TRBJ2-7 TRBV11-1 TGTGCCAGCAGCTCTAGCGGGAATCGATACGAGCAGTACTTC CASSSSGNRYEQYF
- few TRBJ1-1 TRBV5-1 TGTGCCAGCAGTTTAGGACAGCGGATGAACACTGAAGCTTTCTTT CASSLGQRMNTEAFF